The 21 T cell receptor beta chains in this list originate from one sample, sequenced in a study of cytomegalovirus exposure and HLA in healthy donors. PCR was performed using 60 Vbeta and 13 Jbeta primers. Only in-frame clones appear in the TCRdb table, and some are missing; sequencing was by immunoSEQ multiplex PCR. The repertoire includes about 72,000 clones, 50% to 80% of them detected once, and roughly a fifth sits in the top ten. The sequenced sample consisted of PBMCs. The receptors stem from a middle-aged man in good health and CMV-seropositive.

The rearrangement links TRBV9 to TRBJ2-2, with D tentatively TRBD1 (6 bases). The CDR3 is made up of 14 amino acids. Germline values: CDR1 SGDLS, CDR2 YYNGEE. Trimming removed 3 bases from V and 2 bases from J, with 8 bases in between. CDR3 in amino acids: CASSGQANTGELFF. CDR3 in DNA: TGTGCCAGCAGCGGACAGGCAAACACCGGGGAGCTGTTTTTT.

This clone was picked up a small number of times. This chain connects TRBV5-4 to TRBJ1-2, with 8 bases fitting TRBD1. V gave up 4 bases and J gave up 4 bases; unmatched junction bases: 18. CDR3 length: 18 residues. CDR1 and CDR2 (germline): SGHNT, YYREEE (reference sequence). In nucleotides, the CDR3 is TGTGCCAGCAGCGACGCCGGGACAGGATTCGTAGGTTTCTATGGCTACACCTTC. Protein product: CASSDAGTGFVGFYGYTF.

The gene calls are TRBV5-1 and TRBJ1-6; D uncertain. V was cut by 0 bases and J by 9 bases, with 13 bases left in between. Germline V gives CDR1 SGHRS, CDR2 YFSETQ. The CDR3 extends over 15 amino acids. For the CDR3, the DNA is TGCGCCAGCAGCTTGGTCTCAGCAGGTAGTTCACCCCTCCACTTT. It specifies CASSLVSAGSSPLHF.

On this clone: At one of its ends the junction is not consistent with the germline gene, which may arise from a read error. In the same sample, other DNA sequences code for this CDR3. The CDR3 loop reads CASSKGTVLNSPLHF. CDR3 DNA: TGTGCCAGCAGTAAGGGGACAGTATTAAATTCCCCCCTCCACTTT. The V and J genes are TRBV6-5 and TRBJ1-6; 7 nucleotides align to TRBD1. Germline values: CDR1 MNHEY, CDR2 SVGAGI. CDR3 length equals 15 residues.

DNA for the CDR3: TGTGCCTGGAGTGTACGGGGGGCACAGGGGGCATCCGGCTACACCTTC. Translation gives CAWSVRGAQGASGYTF. The gene calls are TRBV30 and TRBJ1-2, with TRBD1 matching over 9 bases. This CDR3 has 16 amino acids. With 0 bases clipped from V and 8 bases from J, the junction kept 13 bases outside the gene matches. Per the germline V gene, CDR1 is GTSNPN and CDR2 is SVGIG (reference sequence).

The chain links TRBV4-2 to TRBJ2-7; 10 nucleotides align to TRBD2. The CDR3 length is 16 residues. Losses at the gene ends were 4 bases for V and 1 base for J; bases not matched to a gene: 7. Germline V CDR1 and CDR2: LGHNA, YNFKEQ. The CDR3 region has the DNA TGTGCCAGCAGCCTCGGACCTAGCGGGGGATCCTACGAGCAGTACTTC. Translation: CASSLGPSGGSYEQYF.

This chain uses TRBV6-6 with TRBJ2-5; 7 bases match TRBD1. Germline loops: CDR1 MNHNY, CDR2 SVGAGI (reference sequence). V dropped 2 bases and J dropped 2; count of bases not matched to a gene: 2. The CDR3 loop spans 14 amino acids. This CDR3 is CASSYGTEQETQYF. Written as DNA, the CDR3 is TGTGCCAGCAGTTACGGGACAGAACAAGAGACCCAGTACTTC.

The chain links TRBV6-5 to TRBJ2-1; tentatively, D is TRBD2 (6 bases). Trimming left V 4 bases short and J 7 bases short, with 11 bases between. CDR1 is MNHEY and CDR2 is SVGAGI in the germline V gene. The CDR3 has 13 amino acids. CDR3 in DNA: TGTGCCAGCAGTTCCTACGGAGGGAATGAGCAGTTCTTC. Translated: CASSSYGGNEQFF.

The chain is built from TRBV10-3 and TRBJ2-5; 9 bases fit TRBD1. The better agreement between TRBJ2-7 and the DNA end casts doubt on the J call. Per the germline V gene, CDR1 is ENHRY and CDR2 is SYGVKD. The CDR3 runs 15 residues. The CDR3 DNA follows: TGTGCCATCAGTGTGGGGACAGGGCCCTCCTACGAGCAGTACTTC. It specifies CAISVGTGPSYEQYF.

The rearrangement links TRBV7-2 to TRBJ1-5; weak D call: TRBD1 (5 bases). CDR3 length equals 15 residues. Trimming took off 4 bases at V and 6 bases at J, with 16 bases between the two ends. CDR1 and CDR2 from the germline V gene are SGHTA and FQGNSA. CDR3: CASSSQGLRVQPQHF. In nucleotides, the CDR3 is TGTGCCAGCAGCTCCCAGGGTCTCCGGGTTCAGCCCCAGCATTTT.

The V gene is TRBV11-2, the J gene TRBJ2-5; D unresolved. Trimming stripped 4 bases from V and 0 bases from J, with 9 bases between. The CDR3 extends over 14 amino acids. Looked up from germline, CDR1 is SGHAT and CDR2 is FQNNGV. The CDR3 spells CASSSTDYQETQYF. The CDR3 bases are TGTGCCAGCAGCTCTACAGATTACCAAGAGACCCAGTACTTC. Using reference TRBV11-2 and TRBJ2-5 for the parts outside the CDR3, the full variable domain is EAGVAQSPRYKIIEKRQSVAFWCNPISGHATLYWYQQILGQGPKLLIQFQNNGVVDDSQLPKDRFSAERLKGVDSTLKIQPAKLEDSAVYLCASSSTDYQETQYFGPGTRLLVL.

This clone showed up just a few times. The chain combines TRBV6-6 with TRBJ1-1; 8 bases are shared with TRBD1. This CDR3 is built from 14 residues. J gave up 4 bases and V 6 bases, and 7 bases lay outside the gene matches. Looked up from germline, CDR1 is MNHNY and CDR2 is SVGAGI (reference sequence). The CDR3 DNA is TGTGCCAGCAGGGATACAGGGGGATCCACTGAAGCTTTCTTT. As protein: CASRDTGGSTEAFF.

The CDR3 loop is CASTPRGSRGSNEQFF. The CDR3 DNA reads TGTGCCAGCACCCCCCGGGGTAGCAGGGGGTCCAATGAGCAGTTCTTC. The rearrangement joins TRBV2 to TRBJ2-1; TRBD1 agrees at 7 bases. CDR1 is SNHLY and CDR2 is FYNNEI in the germline V gene. V gave up 7 bases and J gave up 6 bases; unmatched junction bases: 15. This CDR3 spans 16 amino acids.

The chain recombines TRBV7-2 with TRBJ2-5; D is ambiguous. The CDR3 extends over 14 amino acids. The V and J ends lost 6 bases and 1 base respectively, with 12 bases between them. Germline V lookup: CDR1 SGHTA, CDR2 FQGNSA. The CDR3 sequence is CASSLERSQETQYF. For the CDR3, the DNA is TGTGCCAGCAGTCTAGAGAGAAGCCAAGAGACCCAGTACTTC.

This clone was recorded a few times. The chain couples TRBV19 to TRBJ2-1; no clear D. The ends were cut back, 3 bases at V and 2 bases at J, with 8 bases in the middle. CDR1 is LNHDA and CDR2 is SQIVND in the germline V gene (reference sequence). The CDR3 consists of 14 residues. CDR3 protein: CASSILQAYNEQFF. CDR3 bases: TGTGCCAGTAGTATTTTACAAGCCTACAATGAGCAGTTCTTC.

This clone was detected once. Different DNA sequences within this sample yield the same CDR3. The chain links TRBV4-2 to TRBJ1-6; TRBD1 matches 8 bases. CDR3 length equals 16 residues. Germline CDR1 is LGHNA and CDR2 is YNFKEQ. J was trimmed by 6 bases and V by 0 bases; bases with no gene match: 4. This CDR3 reads CASSQEGTGLNSPLHF. In nucleotides, the CDR3 is TGTGCCAGCAGCCAAGAAGGGACAGGTCTTAATTCACCCCTCCACTTT.

The chain employs TRBV19 and TRBJ2-1, with 15 positions matching TRBD2. Germline assignment: CDR1 LNHDA and CDR2 SQIVND (reference sequence). The CDR3 contains 15 residues. With V trimmed by 5 bases and J by 7 bases, 3 bases remained unmatched. In DNA, the CDR3 is TGTGCCAGTAGTCGGACTAGCGGGGGGGTAAATGAGCAGTTCTTC. Protein sequence: CASSRTSGGVNEQFF.

This clone showed up just a few times. The rearrangement uses TRBV11-3 and TRBJ2-7; 7 nucleotides agree with TRBD1. The length of the CDR3 is 15 residues. Germline lookup yields CDR1 SGHNT and CDR2 YENEEA. Trimming removed 0 bases from V and 5 bases from J; junction bases left unmatched: 7. This CDR3 is CASSLEPGQADEQYF. The DNA for the CDR3 is TGTGCCAGCAGCTTAGAGCCCGGACAGGCGGACGAGCAGTACTTC.

This chain joins TRBV20-1 and TRBJ1-2, with no clear D. Trimming cost V 6 bases and J 4 bases, with 9 bases left between them. From germline, CDR1 is DFQATT and CDR2 SNEGSKA (reference sequence). The CDR3 totals 11 residues. The CDR3 nucleotides read TGCAGTGCACTAGACATCTATGGCTACACCTTC. It translates to CSALDIYGYTF.

This sequence joins TRBV6-5 and TRBJ2-2, with 9 bases identical to TRBD2. CDR3 length equals 15 residues. Germline V lookup: CDR1 MNHEY, CDR2 SVGAGI. V lost 0 bases, J lost 6 bases, and 2 bases stayed unmatched. The CDR3 region is CASSYSSGGAGELFF. CDR3 sequence (DNA): TGTGCCAGCAGTTACTCTAGCGGGGGCGCCGGGGAGCTGTTTTTT.

This clone was seen a few times. J is TRBJ1-2 and V is TRBV6-5; 8 bases are shared with TRBD1. CDR3 length: 13 amino acids. With V trimmed by 6 bases and J by 7 bases, 7 bases remained unmatched. The germline V gene encodes CDR1 MNHEY and CDR2 SVGAGI. The DNA for the CDR3 is TGTGCCAGCAGCAGGCAGGGGGCGGGTGGCTACACCTTC. Encoded protein: CASSRQGAGGYTF.